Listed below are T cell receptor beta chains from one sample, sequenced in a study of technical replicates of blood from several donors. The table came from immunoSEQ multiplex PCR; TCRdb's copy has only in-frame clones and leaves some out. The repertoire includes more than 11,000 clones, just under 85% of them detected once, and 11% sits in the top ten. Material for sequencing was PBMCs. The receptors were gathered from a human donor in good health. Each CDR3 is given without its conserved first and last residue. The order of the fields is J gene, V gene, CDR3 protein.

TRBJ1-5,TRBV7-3,ASSLQADQPQH
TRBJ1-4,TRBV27,ASTPYWGATNEKLF
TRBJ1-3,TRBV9,ASSRKNGDTIY
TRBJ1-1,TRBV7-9,ASSPLNRDRGAF
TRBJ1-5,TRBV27,ASSLSGDRPYQPQH
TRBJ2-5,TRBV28,ASSRTGELQETQY
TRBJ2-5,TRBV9,ASSVTSGSLQTQY
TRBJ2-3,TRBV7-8,ASRRGEWNTDTQY
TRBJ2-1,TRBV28,ASTPPTSGSYNEQF
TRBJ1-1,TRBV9,ASSVGDRGVTEAF
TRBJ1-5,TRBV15,ATSWDRGDQPQH
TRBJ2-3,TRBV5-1,ASRGQGAGGDTQY
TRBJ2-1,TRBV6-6,ASSFVSGTIYNEQF
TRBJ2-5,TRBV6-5,ASWSGQGSETQY
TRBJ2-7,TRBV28,ASSLVTRGDTSLY
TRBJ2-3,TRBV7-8,ASSLGVGRGADTQY
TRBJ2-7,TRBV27,ASSSSLSYEQY
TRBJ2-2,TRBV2,ASRGASGMFGELF
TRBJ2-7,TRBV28,ASSRGGGLSYEQY
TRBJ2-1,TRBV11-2,ASSLDLLADNEQF
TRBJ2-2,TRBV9,ASGAAGNTGELF
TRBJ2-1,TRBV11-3,ASSSLLAPSYNEQF
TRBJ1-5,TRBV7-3,ASSLKGLGTRASNQPQH
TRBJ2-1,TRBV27,ASSLGGSSYNEQF
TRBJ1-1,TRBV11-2,ASSPSGNTEAF
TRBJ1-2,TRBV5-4,ASSLAVTDYGYT
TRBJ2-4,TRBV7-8,ASSATRDFSHIQY
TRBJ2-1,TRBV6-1,ASSGRQGDEQF